This T cell receptor beta chain was sequenced during a study of T cell responses to AZD1222 COVID-19 vaccine. Study-wide results and caveats: Repertoires were collected only later (after the peak T cell response had occurred). The sample set comprised mostly white British donors with more females, and clonal diversity was possibly underestimated.

TCRdb's table, derived via immunoSEQ multiplex PCR, lists solely in-frame clones and lacks some. The sample has about 180,000 clones, roughly nine tenths seen once; the top ten hold 2.6%. Concerning this clone: Its antigen is not identified.

The CDR3 covers 12 residues. V was shortened by 5 bases and J by 3 bases, with 8 bases between the two germline ends. Germline V lookup: CDR1 SGHDT, CDR2 YYEEEE. The source was peripheral blood, collected on day 0 of AZD1222 vaccination. The genes are TRBV5-6 and TRBJ1-1, with no clear D. This sequence originates from an adult in good health. The CDR3 sequence is CASSNGDTEAFF. For the CDR3, the DNA is TGTGCCAGCAGTAATGGGGACACTGAAGCTTTCTTT.